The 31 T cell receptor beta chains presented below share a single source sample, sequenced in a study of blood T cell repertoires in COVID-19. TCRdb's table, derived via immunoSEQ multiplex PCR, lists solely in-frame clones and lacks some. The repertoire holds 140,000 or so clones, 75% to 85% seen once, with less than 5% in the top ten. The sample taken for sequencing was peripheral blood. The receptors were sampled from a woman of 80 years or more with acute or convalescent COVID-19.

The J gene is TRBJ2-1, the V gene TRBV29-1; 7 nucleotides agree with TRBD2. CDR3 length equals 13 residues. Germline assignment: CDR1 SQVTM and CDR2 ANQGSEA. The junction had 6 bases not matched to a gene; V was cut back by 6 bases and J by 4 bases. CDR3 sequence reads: CSVGAGPYNEQFF. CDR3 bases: TGCAGCGTAGGAGCGGGGCCTTACAATGAGCAGTTCTTC.

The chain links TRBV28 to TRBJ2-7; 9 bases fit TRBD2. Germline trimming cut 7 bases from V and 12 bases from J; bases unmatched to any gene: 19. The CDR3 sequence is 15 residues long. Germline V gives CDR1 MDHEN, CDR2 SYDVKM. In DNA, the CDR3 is TGTGCCAGCACCCCTATAGCGGGGGTTAGCCTTAAACGGTACTTC. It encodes CASTPIAGVSLKRYF.

This CDR3 is CAIWTSGSKEQFF. The CDR3 DNA sequence: TGTGCCATTTGGACTAGCGGGAGTAAAGAGCAGTTCTTC. The chain uses TRBV6-5 and TRBJ2-1; the match to TRBD2 covers 13 bases. The CDR3 extends over 13 amino acids. Germline loops: CDR1 MNHEY, CDR2 SVGAGI. The V gene end was trimmed by 10 bases and the J gene end by 10 bases; junction bases not matched to a gene: 7.

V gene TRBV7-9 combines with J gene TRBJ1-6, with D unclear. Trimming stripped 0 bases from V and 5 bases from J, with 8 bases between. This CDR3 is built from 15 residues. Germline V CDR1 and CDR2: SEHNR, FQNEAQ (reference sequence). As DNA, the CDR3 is TGTGCCAGCAGCTTAGCGCAGTCCCATAATTCACCCCTCCACTTT. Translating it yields CASSLAQSHNSPLHF.

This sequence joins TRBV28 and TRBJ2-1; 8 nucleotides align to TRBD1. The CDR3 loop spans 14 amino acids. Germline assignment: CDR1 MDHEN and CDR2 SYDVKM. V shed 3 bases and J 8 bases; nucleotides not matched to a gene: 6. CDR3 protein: CASSFPTGVHEQFF. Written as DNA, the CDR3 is TGTGCCAGCAGTTTCCCGACAGGGGTACATGAGCAGTTCTTC.

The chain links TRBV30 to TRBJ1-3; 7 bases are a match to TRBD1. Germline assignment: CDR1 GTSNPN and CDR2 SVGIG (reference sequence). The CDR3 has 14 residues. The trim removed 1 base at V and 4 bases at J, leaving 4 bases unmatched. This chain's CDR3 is CAWSETGVGNTIYF. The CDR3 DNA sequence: TGTGCCTGGAGTGAAACAGGGGTAGGAAACACCATATATTTT.

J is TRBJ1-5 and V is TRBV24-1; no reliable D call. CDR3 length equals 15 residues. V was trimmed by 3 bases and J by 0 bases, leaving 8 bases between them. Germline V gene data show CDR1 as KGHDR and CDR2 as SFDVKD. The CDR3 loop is CATSDPSDSNQPQHF. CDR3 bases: TGTGCCACCAGTGATCCCAGCGATAGCAATCAGCCCCAGCATTTT.

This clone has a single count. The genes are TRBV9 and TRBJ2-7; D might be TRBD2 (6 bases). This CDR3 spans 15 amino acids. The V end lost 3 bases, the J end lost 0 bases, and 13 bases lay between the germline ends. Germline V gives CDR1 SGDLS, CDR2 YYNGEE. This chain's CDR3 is CASSAKTSTSYEQYF. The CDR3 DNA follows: TGTGCCAGCAGCGCAAAGACTAGTACCTCCTACGAGCAGTACTTC.

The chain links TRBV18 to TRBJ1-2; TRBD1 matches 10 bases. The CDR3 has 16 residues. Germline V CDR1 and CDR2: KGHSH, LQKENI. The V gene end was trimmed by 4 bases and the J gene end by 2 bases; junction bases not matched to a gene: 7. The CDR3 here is CASSRDRGRLNYGYTF. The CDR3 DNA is TGTGCCAGCTCACGGGACAGGGGTCGGTTGAACTATGGCTACACCTTC.

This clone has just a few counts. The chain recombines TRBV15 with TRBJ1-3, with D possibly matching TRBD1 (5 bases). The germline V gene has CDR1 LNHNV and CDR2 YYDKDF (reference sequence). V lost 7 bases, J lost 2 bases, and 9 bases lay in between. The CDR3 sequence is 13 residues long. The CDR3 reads CATKGWAGNTIYF. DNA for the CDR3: TGTGCCACCAAGGGGTGGGCTGGAAACACCATATATTTT.

The CDR3 DNA is TGTGCAAGTCGCTTCAGGGGGTACCAAGAGACCCAGTACTTC. Protein product: CASRFRGYQETQYF. J is TRBJ2-5 and V is TRBV12-2; the table's D call, TRBD1, has no DNA check behind it. TRBV12-2 constitutes a pseudogene. The CDR3 contains 14 residues.

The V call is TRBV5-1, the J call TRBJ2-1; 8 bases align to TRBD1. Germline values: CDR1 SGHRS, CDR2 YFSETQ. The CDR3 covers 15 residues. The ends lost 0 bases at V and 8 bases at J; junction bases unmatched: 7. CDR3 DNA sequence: TGCGCCAGCAGCTTGGAGCAGGGGGCGTATGATGAGCAGTTCTTC. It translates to CASSLEQGAYDEQFF. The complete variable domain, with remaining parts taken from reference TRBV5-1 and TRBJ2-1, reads KAGVTQTPRYLIKTRGQQVTLSCSPISGHRSVSWYQQTPGQGLQFLFEYFSETQRNKGNFPGRFSGRQFSNSRSEMNVSTLELGDSALYLCASSLEQGAYDEQFFGPGTRLTVL.

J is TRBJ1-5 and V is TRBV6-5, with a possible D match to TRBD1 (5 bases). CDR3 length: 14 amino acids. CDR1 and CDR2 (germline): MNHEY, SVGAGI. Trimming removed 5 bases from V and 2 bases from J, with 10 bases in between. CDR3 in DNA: TGTGCCAGCAGTCTAGGGGCTGGCAATCAGCCCCAGCATTTT. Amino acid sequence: CASSLGAGNQPQHF.

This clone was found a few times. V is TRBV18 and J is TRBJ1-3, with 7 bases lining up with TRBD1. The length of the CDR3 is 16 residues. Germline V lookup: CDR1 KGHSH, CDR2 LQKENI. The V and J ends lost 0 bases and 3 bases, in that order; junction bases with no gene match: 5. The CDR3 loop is CASSPPVGGIGNTIYF. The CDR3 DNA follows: TGTGCCAGCTCACCACCCGTAGGGGGCATTGGAAACACCATATATTTT.

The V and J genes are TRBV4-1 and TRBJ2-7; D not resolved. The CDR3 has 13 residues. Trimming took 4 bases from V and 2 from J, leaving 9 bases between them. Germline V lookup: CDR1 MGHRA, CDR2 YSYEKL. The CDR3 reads CASSRTATYEQYF. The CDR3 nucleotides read TGCGCCAGCAGCCGAACAGCTACCTACGAGCAGTACTTC.

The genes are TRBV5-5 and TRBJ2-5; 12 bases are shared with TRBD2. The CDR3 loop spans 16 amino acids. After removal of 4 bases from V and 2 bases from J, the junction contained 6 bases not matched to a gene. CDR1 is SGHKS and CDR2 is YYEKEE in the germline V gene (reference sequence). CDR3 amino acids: CASSLGLAGLQETQYF. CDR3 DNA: TGTGCCAGCAGCCTAGGACTAGCGGGGCTTCAAGAGACCCAGTACTTC.

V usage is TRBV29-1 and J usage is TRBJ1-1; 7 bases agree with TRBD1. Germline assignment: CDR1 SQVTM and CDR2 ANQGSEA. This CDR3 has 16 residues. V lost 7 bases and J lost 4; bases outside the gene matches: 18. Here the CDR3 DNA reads TGCAGCGCTATACGCCACCGACAGGGTCTCAGCACTGAAGCTTTCTTT. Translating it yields CSAIRHRQGLSTEAFF.

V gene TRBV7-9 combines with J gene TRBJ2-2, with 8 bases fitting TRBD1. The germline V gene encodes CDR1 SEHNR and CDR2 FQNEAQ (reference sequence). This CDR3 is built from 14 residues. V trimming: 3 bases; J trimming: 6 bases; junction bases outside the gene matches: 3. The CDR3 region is CASSFAGGPGELFF. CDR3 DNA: TGTGCCAGCAGCTTTGCAGGGGGCCCCGGGGAGCTGTTTTTT.

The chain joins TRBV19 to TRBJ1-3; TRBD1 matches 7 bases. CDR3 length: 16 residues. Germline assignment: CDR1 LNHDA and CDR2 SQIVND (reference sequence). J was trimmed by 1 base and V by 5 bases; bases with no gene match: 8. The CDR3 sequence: CASSYRGRGSGNTIYF. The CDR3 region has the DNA TGTGCCAGTAGTTATAGGGGGCGCGGTTCTGGAAACACCATATATTTT.

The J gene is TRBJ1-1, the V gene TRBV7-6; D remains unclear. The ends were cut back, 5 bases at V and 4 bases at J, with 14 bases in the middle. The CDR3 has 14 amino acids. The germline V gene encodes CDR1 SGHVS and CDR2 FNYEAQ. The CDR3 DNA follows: TGTGCCAGCAGCCCCGAGTCGGGGTCCACTGAAGCTTTCTTT. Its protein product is CASSPESGSTEAFF.

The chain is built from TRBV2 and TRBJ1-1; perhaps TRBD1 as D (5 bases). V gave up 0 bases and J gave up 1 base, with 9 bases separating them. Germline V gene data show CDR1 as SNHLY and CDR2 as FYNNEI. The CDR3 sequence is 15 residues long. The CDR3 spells CASSEAGRANTEAFF. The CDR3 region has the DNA TGTGCCAGCAGTGAAGCTGGCAGGGCGAACACTGAAGCTTTCTTT.

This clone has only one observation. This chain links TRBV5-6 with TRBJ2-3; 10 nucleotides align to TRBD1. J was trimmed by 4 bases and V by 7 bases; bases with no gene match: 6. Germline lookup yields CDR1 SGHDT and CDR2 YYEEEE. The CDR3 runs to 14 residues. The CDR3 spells CASGRTGGSDTQYF. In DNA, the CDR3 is TGTGCCAGCGGTAGGACAGGGGGTTCAGATACGCAGTATTTT.

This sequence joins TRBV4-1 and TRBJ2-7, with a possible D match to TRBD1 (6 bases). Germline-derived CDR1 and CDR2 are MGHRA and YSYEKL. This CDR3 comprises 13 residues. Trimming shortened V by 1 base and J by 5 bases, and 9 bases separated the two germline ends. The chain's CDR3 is CASSQVAGDEQYF. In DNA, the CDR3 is TGCGCCAGCAGCCAAGTGGCAGGGGACGAGCAGTACTTC.

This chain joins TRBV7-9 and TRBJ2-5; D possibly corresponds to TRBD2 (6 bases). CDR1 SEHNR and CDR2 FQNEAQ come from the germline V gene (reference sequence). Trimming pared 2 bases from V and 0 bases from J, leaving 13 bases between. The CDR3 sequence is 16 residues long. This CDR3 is CASSLSVGGDQETQYF. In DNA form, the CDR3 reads TGTGCCAGCAGCTTATCGGTCGGGGGAGACCAAGAGACCCAGTACTTC.

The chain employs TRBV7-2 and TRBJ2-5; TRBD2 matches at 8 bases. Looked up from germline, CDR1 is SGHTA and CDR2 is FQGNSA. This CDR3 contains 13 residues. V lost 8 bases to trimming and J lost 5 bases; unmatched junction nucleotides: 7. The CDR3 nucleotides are TGTGCCAGCCGATTAGCGGGGCCGGAGACCCAGTACTTC. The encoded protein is CASRLAGPETQYF.

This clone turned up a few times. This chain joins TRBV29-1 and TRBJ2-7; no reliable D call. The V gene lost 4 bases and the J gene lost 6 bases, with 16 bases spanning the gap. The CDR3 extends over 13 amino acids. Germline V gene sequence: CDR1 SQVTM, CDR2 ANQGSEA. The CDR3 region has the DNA TGCAGCGTTGGTGACTCCCTCTGGTCCGAGCAGTACTTC. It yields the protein CSVGDSLWSEQYF.

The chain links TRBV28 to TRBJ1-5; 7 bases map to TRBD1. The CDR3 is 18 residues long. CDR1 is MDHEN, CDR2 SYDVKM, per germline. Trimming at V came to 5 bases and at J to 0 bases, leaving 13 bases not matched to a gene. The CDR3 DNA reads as TGTGCCAGCAGTCTACAGGGGTGGGAGAGGCTTAGCAATCAGCCCCAGCATTTT. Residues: CASSLQGWERLSNQPQHF.

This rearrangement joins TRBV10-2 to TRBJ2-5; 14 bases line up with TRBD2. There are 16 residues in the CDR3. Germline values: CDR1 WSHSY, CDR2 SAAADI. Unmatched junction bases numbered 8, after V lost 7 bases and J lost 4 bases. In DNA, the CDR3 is TGCGCCAGCACCCTAGGACTAGCGGGAGGATCAGAGACCCAGTACTTC. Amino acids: CASTLGLAGGSETQYF.

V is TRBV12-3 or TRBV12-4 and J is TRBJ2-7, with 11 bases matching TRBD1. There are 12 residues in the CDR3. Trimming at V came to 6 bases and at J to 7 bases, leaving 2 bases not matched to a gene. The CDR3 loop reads CASSGTGGEQYF. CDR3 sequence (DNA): TGTGCCAGCAGCGGGACAGGGGGAGAGCAGTACTTC.

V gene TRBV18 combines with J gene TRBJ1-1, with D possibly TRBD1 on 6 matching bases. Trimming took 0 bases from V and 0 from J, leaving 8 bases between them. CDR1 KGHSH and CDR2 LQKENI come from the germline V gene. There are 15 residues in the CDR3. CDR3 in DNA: TGTGCCAGCTCACCACCGGGGGCCCTGAACACTGAAGCTTTCTTT. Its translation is CASSPPGALNTEAFF.

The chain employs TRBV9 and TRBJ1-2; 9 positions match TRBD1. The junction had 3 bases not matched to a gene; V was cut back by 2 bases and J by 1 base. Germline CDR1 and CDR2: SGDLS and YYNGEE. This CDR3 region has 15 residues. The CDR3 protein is CASSVSTGGNYGYTF. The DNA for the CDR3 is TGTGCCAGCAGCGTTTCGACAGGGGGTAACTATGGCTACACCTTC.